The rows below give T cell receptor beta chains drawn from one sample of a study of control samples from healthy donors and cancer patients. Using immunoSEQ multiplex PCR, the repertoire was profiled, and TCRdb retains in-frame clones only, with some absent. This table holds about 120,000 clones, about 89% found once. The specimen was blood. These receptors were obtained from a middle-aged man in good health. Each CDR3 is given with its conserved first and last residue. Fields, in order: CDR3 DNA, CDR3 protein, J gene, V gene, D gene, clone size. A D gene is named only where the DNA matches it firmly. Clone size is stated in some rows and not others, as once, few, many or a class when expanded.

DNA: TGTGCCAGCAGTCCCGGACAGTTCGAGCAGTACTTC
CDR3: CASSPGQFEQYF
J: TRBJ2-7
V: TRBV27
D: NA
size: NA

DNA: TGTGCCAGTAGTTCATCGGGACAGGGTTACAATCAGCCCCAGCATTTT
CDR3: CASSSSGQGYNQPQHF
J: TRBJ1-5
V: TRBV19
D: TRBD1
size: NA

DNA: TGTGCCTGGAGTGTAGGGGGGGGAAGCAAAACAGAGCCTAACTATGGCTACACCTTC
CDR3: CAWSVGGGSKTEPNYGYTF
J: TRBJ1-2
V: TRBV30
D: NA
size: NA

DNA: TGCGCCAGCAGCCAAGATAGGGGGAACTATGGCTACACCTTC
CDR3: CASSQDRGNYGYTF
J: TRBJ1-2
V: TRBV4-1
D: NA
size: NA

DNA: TGTGCCTGGAGTGTACTAGCGGGGGGGCGGGAGACCCAGTACTTC
CDR3: CAWSVLAGGRETQYF
J: TRBJ2-5
V: TRBV30
D: TRBD2
size: NA

DNA: TGCGCCAGCAGCCCAGGGGACAGGGTCTCCGGGGAGCTGTTTTTT
CDR3: CASSPGDRVSGELFF
J: TRBJ2-2
V: TRBV4-3
D: TRBD1
size: NA

DNA: TGTGCCAGTAGTAGACAGGTGGACACTGAAGCTTTCTTT
CDR3: CASSRQVDTEAFF
J: TRBJ1-1
V: TRBV19
D: NA
size: NA

DNA: TGCGCCAGCAGCCAAGATTCGGGCTGGGGAGGAGGAGAGACCCAGTACTTC
CDR3: CASSQDSGWGGGETQYF
J: TRBJ2-5
V: TRBV4-3
D: NA
size: NA

DNA: TGTGCCAGCAGTTACTCAGGACCTGGATCCACTGAAGCTTTCTTT
CDR3: CASSYSGPGSTEAFF
J: TRBJ1-1
V: TRBV6-6
D: NA
size: NA

DNA: TGTGCCAGCAGCCCTCGACTAGAAGAGACCCAGTACTTC
CDR3: CASSPRLEETQYF
J: TRBJ2-5
V: TRBV7-2
D: NA
size: NA

DNA: TGTGCCAGTAGTATAAGTGGGGTCGCTGAAGCTTTCTTT
CDR3: CASSISGVAEAFF
J: TRBJ1-1
V: TRBV19
D: NA
size: NA

DNA: TGCGCCAGCAGCCACCCGGGGACCTTCTCCTACAATGAGCAGTTCTTC
CDR3: CASSHPGTFSYNEQFF
J: TRBJ2-1
V: TRBV5-1
D: NA
size: NA

DNA: TGTGCCAGTAGTATCGGGGTAGGGGCTAATGAAAAACTGTTTTTT
CDR3: CASSIGVGANEKLFF
J: TRBJ1-4
V: TRBV19
D: NA
size: NA

DNA: TGTGCCAGCAGTAGACTAGCGGGGGGCCAAGAGACCCAGTACTTC
CDR3: CASSRLAGGQETQYF
J: TRBJ2-5
V: TRBV27
D: TRBD2
size: NA

DNA: TGTGCCAGCAGCGTACCGGCGGACAGGGTGGAGTTCTTC
CDR3: CASSVPADRVEFF
J: TRBJ2-1
V: TRBV9
D: TRBD1
size: NA

DNA: TGTGCCAGCAGCCTATGGGCTCCCCCGAGCTCCTACGAGCAGTACTTC
CDR3: CASSLWAPPSSYEQYF
J: TRBJ2-7
V: TRBV7-2
D: NA
size: NA

DNA: TGTGCCAGTAGTATTAACAGGGGACATAACTATGGCTACACCTTC
CDR3: CASSINRGHNYGYTF
J: TRBJ1-2
V: TRBV19
D: TRBD1
size: NA

DNA: TGTGCCAGCAGCACCCCGGACTCCGCAGTGAATGAGCAGTTCTTC
CDR3: CASSTPDSAVNEQFF
J: TRBJ2-1
V: TRBV11-2
D: NA
size: NA

DNA: TGTGCCAGCAGCCAAAGGTGGGCTGGCGGAAACACCATATATTTT
CDR3: CASSQRWAGGNTIYF
J: TRBJ1-3
V: TRBV3-1/TRBV3-2
D: NA
size: NA

DNA: TGCGCCAGCAGCCCCCAGGGGTCTCGGACTGAAGCTTTCTTT
CDR3: CASSPQGSRTEAFF
J: TRBJ1-1
V: TRBV4-3
D: NA
size: NA

DNA: TGTGCCAGCAGTTACGTGAGGCAGGTCGAGCAGTACTTC
CDR3: CASSYVRQVEQYF
J: TRBJ2-7
V: TRBV6-2/TRBV6-3
D: NA
size: NA

DNA: TGTGCCAGTAGTATAGGGGACAGTAGAATTAACTATGGCTACACCTTC
CDR3: CASSIGDSRINYGYTF
J: TRBJ1-2
V: TRBV19
D: TRBD1
size: NA

DNA: TGTGCCAGCAGTGACGGGGGGGCCAATCAGCCCCAGCATTTT
CDR3: CASSDGGANQPQHF
J: TRBJ1-5
V: TRBV2
D: NA
size: NA

DNA: TGTGCCAGCACTTGGACAGGGGGTCTGGATACGCAGTATTTT
CDR3: CASTWTGGLDTQYF
J: TRBJ2-3
V: TRBV27
D: TRBD1
size: NA

DNA: TGTGCCAGCAGCTTATCACAGACCTACGAGCAGTACTTC
CDR3: CASSLSQTYEQYF
J: TRBJ2-7
V: TRBV11-3
D: NA
size: NA

DNA: TGTGCCAGCTCACCCCAGGCAAGGGTAGCCAAAAACATTCAGTACTTC
CDR3: CASSPQARVAKNIQYF
J: TRBJ2-4
V: TRBV18
D: NA
size: NA

DNA: TGTGCCAGCTCACCGAACGAAGCGAACACTGAAGCTTTCTTT
CDR3: CASSPNEANTEAFF
J: TRBJ1-1
V: TRBV18
D: NA
size: few

DNA: TGTGCCAGAAGCTTGTTGGAAAAGTTTAACTATGGCTACACCTTC
CDR3: CARSLLEKFNYGYTF
J: TRBJ1-2
V: TRBV5-3
D: NA
size: NA

DNA: TGCGCCAGCAGCCTCTTCATCCAGGACAGGGGAAATCAGCCCCAGCATTTT
CDR3: CASSLFIQDRGNQPQHF
J: TRBJ1-5
V: TRBV4-1
D: TRBD1
size: once

DNA: TGCGCCAGCAGCTTGAGAGGAGAAAGAGGACAGCCCCAGCATTTT
CDR3: CASSLRGERGQPQHF
J: TRBJ1-5
V: TRBV5-1
D: NA
size: NA

DNA: TGTGCCAGCAGCCAAGACGGACAGAACACTGAAGCTTTCTTT
CDR3: CASSQDGQNTEAFF
J: TRBJ1-1
V: TRBV3-1/TRBV3-2
D: NA
size: NA

DNA: TGCGCCAGCAGCTTTGACGGTGCGAACACCGGGGAGCTGTTTTTT
CDR3: CASSFDGANTGELFF
J: TRBJ2-2
V: TRBV5-1
D: NA
size: NA

DNA: TGCGCCAGCAACAACGGGGGATACGAGCAGTACTTC
CDR3: CASNNGGYEQYF
J: TRBJ2-7
V: TRBV10-2
D: NA
size: NA

DNA: TGTGCCAGCAGCGGTGATACAGGGGGAGCTAACTATGGCTACACCTTC
CDR3: CASSGDTGGANYGYTF
J: TRBJ1-2
V: TRBV5-4
D: TRBD1
size: NA

DNA: TGTGCCAGCAGGCGGGGGGATCAAGAGACCCAGTACTTC
CDR3: CASRRGDQETQYF
J: TRBJ2-5
V: TRBV18
D: TRBD2
size: NA

DNA: TGTGCCAGCAGTTACTGGGGGGCCACAGATACGCAGTATTTT
CDR3: CASSYWGATDTQYF
J: TRBJ2-3
V: TRBV6-2/TRBV6-3
D: NA
size: NA

DNA: TGTGCCAGCAGCTTCGGACCGGACAGAGTGAACACTGAAGCTTTCTTT
CDR3: CASSFGPDRVNTEAFF
J: TRBJ1-1
V: TRBV7-6
D: NA
size: NA

DNA: TGCGCCAGCAGCCCAACCGCGACAGGGCGGTGGGACATTCAGTACTTC
CDR3: CASSPTATGRWDIQYF
J: TRBJ2-4
V: TRBV4-3
D: TRBD1
size: NA

DNA: TGTGCCACCAGAACCACAGTGGGCACAGATACGCAGTATTTT
CDR3: CATRTTVGTDTQYF
J: TRBJ2-3
V: TRBV24-1
D: NA
size: few

DNA: TGTGCCAGCAGTTACTCGACCATGCTTAATTCACCCCTCCACTTT
CDR3: CASSYSTMLNSPLHF
J: TRBJ1-6
V: TRBV6-5
D: NA
size: NA

DNA: TGCGCCAGCAGCTTTCTGGGCTCTGGGGCCAACGTCCTGACTTTC
CDR3: CASSFLGSGANVLTF
J: TRBJ2-6
V: TRBV5-1
D: NA
size: NA

DNA: TGCGCCCCCAGCCACGACTCTGGGAGGGGGGTACACTATGGCTACACCTTC
CDR3: CAPSHDSGRGVHYGYTF
J: TRBJ1-2
V: TRBV4-1
D: NA
size: NA

DNA: TGTGCCAGCTCATGGGCAGGGACTGCCGGGGAGCTGTTTTTT
CDR3: CASSWAGTAGELFF
J: TRBJ2-2
V: TRBV18
D: NA
size: NA

DNA: TGCGCCAGCAGGCAGGGACAGGGGGGCACTGAAGCTTTCTTT
CDR3: CASRQGQGGTEAFF
J: TRBJ1-1
V: TRBV5-1
D: TRBD1
size: NA

DNA: TGTGCCAGCAGCTTAGGCGGAAGGGGAGAAAACTATGGCTACACCTTC
CDR3: CASSLGGRGENYGYTF
J: TRBJ1-2
V: TRBV13
D: NA
size: NA

DNA: TGTGCCAGCAGTTTTAAACAGGATAATAATTCACCCCTCCACTTT
CDR3: CASSFKQDNNSPLHF
J: TRBJ1-6
V: TRBV2
D: NA
size: NA

DNA: TGCGCCAGCAGCCCCCAGGAGGGGGCGGACACTGAAGCTTTCTTT
CDR3: CASSPQEGADTEAFF
J: TRBJ1-1
V: TRBV5-1
D: TRBD1
size: NA

DNA: TGTGCCAATTCACCGGGACAGGGCACAGATACGCAGTATTTT
CDR3: CANSPGQGTDTQYF
J: TRBJ2-3
V: TRBV6-5
D: TRBD1
size: NA

DNA: TGTGCCAGCAGTCCATGGACCGGGGCCGATGAAAAACTGTTTTTT
CDR3: CASSPWTGADEKLFF
J: TRBJ1-4
V: TRBV6-5
D: NA
size: once

DNA: TGTGCCAGCAGTTACTCCGGCGGGAACACTGAAGCTTTCTTT
CDR3: CASSYSGGNTEAFF
J: TRBJ1-1
V: TRBV6-5
D: NA
size: NA

DNA: TGTGCCAGCAGTTTATCCTGGAGGGATGAAAAACTGTTTTTT
CDR3: CASSLSWRDEKLFF
J: TRBJ1-4
V: TRBV27
D: NA
size: NA

DNA: TGTGCCAGCAGCTTAGGGGGGAGGGGACCTGGAAACACCATATATTTT
CDR3: CASSLGGRGPGNTIYF
J: TRBJ1-3
V: TRBV7-9
D: NA
size: NA

DNA: TGTGCCTGGAGTGTCGGGGGAGGGCAGTACTTC
CDR3: CAWSVGGGQYF
J: TRBJ2-7
V: TRBV30
D: NA
size: NA

DNA: TGTGCCAGCAGTGTAGCGGGGACGAACACCGGGGAGCTGTTTTTT
CDR3: CASSVAGTNTGELFF
J: TRBJ2-2
V: TRBV2
D: TRBD2
size: NA